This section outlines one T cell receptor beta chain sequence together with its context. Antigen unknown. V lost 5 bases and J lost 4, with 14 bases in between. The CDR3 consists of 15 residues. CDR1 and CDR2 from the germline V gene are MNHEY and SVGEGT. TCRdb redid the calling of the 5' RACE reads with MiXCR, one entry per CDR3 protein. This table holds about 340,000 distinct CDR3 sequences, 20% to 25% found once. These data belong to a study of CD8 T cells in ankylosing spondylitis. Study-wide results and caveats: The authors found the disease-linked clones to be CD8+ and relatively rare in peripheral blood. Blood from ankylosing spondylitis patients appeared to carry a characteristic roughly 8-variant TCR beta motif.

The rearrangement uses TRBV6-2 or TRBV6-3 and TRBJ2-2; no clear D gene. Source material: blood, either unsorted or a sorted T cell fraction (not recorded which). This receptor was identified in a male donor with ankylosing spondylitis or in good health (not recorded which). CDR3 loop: CASSPGPEPTGELFF. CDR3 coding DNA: TGTGCCAGCAGTCCAGGTCCAGAGCCCACCGGGGAGCTGTTTTTT.